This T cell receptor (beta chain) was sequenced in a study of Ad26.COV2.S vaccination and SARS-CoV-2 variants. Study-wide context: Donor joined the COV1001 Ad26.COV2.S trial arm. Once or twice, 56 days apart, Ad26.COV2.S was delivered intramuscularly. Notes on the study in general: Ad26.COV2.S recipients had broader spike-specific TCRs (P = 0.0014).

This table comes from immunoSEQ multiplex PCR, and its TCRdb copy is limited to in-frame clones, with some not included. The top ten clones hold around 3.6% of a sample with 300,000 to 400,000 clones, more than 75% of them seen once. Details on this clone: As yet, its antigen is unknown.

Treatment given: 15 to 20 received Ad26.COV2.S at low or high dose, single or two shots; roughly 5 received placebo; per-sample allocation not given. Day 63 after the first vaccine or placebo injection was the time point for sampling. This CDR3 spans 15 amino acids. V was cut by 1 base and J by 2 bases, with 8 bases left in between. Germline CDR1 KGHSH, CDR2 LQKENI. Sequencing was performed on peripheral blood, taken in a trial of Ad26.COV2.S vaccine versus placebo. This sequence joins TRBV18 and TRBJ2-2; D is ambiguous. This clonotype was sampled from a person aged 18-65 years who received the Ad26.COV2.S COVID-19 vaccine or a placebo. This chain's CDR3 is CASSPRTPNTGELFF. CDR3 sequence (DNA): TGTGCCAGCTCACCACGTACTCCCAACACCGGGGAGCTGTTTTTT.